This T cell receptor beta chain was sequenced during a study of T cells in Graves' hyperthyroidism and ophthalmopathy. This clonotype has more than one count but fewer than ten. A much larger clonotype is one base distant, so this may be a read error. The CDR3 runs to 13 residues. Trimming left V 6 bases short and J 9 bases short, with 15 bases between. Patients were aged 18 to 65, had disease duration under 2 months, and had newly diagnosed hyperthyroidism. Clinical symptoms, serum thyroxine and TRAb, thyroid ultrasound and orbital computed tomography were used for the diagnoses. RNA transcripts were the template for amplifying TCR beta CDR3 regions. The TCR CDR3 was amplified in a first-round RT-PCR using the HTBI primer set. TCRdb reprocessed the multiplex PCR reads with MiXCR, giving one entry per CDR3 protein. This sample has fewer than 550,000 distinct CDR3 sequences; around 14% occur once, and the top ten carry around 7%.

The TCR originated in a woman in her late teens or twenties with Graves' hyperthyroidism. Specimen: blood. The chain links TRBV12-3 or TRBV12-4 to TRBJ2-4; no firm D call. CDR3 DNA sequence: TGTGCCAGCAGCCCCTCGGCGGTAAGCATTCAGTACTTC. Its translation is CASSPSAVSIQYF.